The present TCR beta chain was sequenced within a study of blood T cells in healthy people across ages. Whole-study results and caveats: Changes seen in expanded clonotypes were possibly confounded by donor CMV status left unknown. PBMCs that were unsorted prevented a conclusive naive versus antigen-experienced comparison.

It was with a sample-barcoded 5' primer and a J-beta primer mix that a second PCR of about 6 to 11 cycles was run. Every cDNA was tagged by a template-switch adaptor with 12 random nucleotides. TCRdb re-derived calls from the 5' RACE reads in MiXCR, one entry per CDR3 protein. The sample has fewer than 1,000,000 distinct CDR3 sequences, about 42% seen once. On this clonotype itself: The antigen is not known.

Trimming stripped 5 bases from V and 4 bases from J, with 16 bases between. Germline V gene lookup returns CDR1 SGHVS and CDR2 FNYEAQ. The CDR3 has 15 amino acids. The sequence came from a man aged 55 to 70 in good health. The genes are TRBV7-6 and TRBJ2-3; TRBD1 or TRBD2 may be the D gene (5 bases each). Material for sequencing was blood. The CDR3 spells CASSPLRGTPDTQYF. CDR3 coding DNA: TGTGCCAGCAGCCCGCTCCGGGGCACTCCAGATACGCAGTATTTT.